This entry describes one T cell receptor (beta chain). The antigen is not known. V lost 6 bases and J lost 0, with 15 bases in between. This CDR3 spans 15 amino acids. Germline assignment: CDR1 MNHNS and CDR2 SASEGT. As for treatment: 15 Gy SBRT to primary tumor, nephrectomy 4 weeks later. Nephrectomy followed 15 Gy stereotactic body radiation by 4 weeks. This record comes from a study of radiation and T cells in renal cell carcinoma. Study-wide results and caveats: Without pretreatment biopsies, baseline tumor clonotype presence was undetermined. Only small tumor regions of about 1.1 g were sampled. Irradiated tumors had higher TCR clonality than control tumors.

Using immunoSEQ multiplex PCR, the repertoire was profiled, and TCRdb retains in-frame clones only, with some absent. The profile shows around 15,000 clones, 64% of them singletons. This material consisted of tumor tissue, taken from a patient whose treatment included radiotherapy and nephrectomy. The source of this sequence is a woman aged 70-85 years with renal cell carcinoma. The rearrangement uses TRBV6-1 and TRBJ2-7; D may match TRBD1 or TRBD2 (5 bases each). Here the CDR3 reads CASSGHDYLSYEQYF. The CDR3 DNA follows: TGTGCCAGCAGCGGACACGACTATCTCTCCTACGAGCAGTACTTC.